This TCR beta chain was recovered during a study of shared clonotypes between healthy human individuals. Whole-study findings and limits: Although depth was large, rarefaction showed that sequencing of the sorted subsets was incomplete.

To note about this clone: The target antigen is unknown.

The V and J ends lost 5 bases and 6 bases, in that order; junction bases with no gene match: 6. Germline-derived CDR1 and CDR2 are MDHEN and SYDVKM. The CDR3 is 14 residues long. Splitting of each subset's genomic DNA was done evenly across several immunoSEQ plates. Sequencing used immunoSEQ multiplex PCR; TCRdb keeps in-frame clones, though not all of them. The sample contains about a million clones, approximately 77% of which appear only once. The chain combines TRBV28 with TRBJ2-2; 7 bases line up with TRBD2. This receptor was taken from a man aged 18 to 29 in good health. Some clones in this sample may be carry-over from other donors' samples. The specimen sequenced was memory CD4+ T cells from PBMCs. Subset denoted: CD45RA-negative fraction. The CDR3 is CASSRGGWPGELFF. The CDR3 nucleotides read TGTGCCAGCAGTCGCGGGGGATGGCCCGGGGAGCTGTTTTTT.